This T cell receptor (beta chain) was retrieved from a study of cytomegalovirus exposure and HLA in healthy donors. As for the study in general: The 120 or so validation repertoires, a later analysis reported, used the same platform as the approximately 670 first-cohort repertoires.

The assay was immunoSEQ multiplex PCR, and TCRdb's table has in-frame clones only and misses some. The table shows under 75,000 clones, with over 90% occurring only once. Overall study findings and caveats: Researchers catalogued approximately 170 TCR beta chains as cytomegalovirus-associated.

For this clone: What it recognizes is unknown.

Trimming pared 5 bases from V and 6 bases from J, leaving 11 bases between. CDR1 SGHDT and CDR2 YYEEEE come from the germline V gene. This CDR3 is built from 13 residues. This chain joins TRBV5-6 and TRBJ2-2, with D hard to call. This receptor was identified in a woman aged 18 to 35 in good health and CMV-seropositive. What was sequenced was PBMCs. The CDR3: CASSLYPPGELFF. The CDR3 bases are TGTGCCAGCAGTCTATATCCCCCCGGGGAGCTGTTTTTT.